These 30 T cell receptor delta chains came from one sample sequenced in a study of gamma-delta chains in newborns, infants, children. TCRdb reanalysed the reads with CATT. The table shows 10,000 to 13,000 delta-chain clones, with more than 7.5% occurring only once. The source material was blood. The receptors here all came from a child who was a newborn, infant or young child, either healthy, febrile or measles-vaccinated (not recorded which).

This clone was seen a few times. The gene calls are TRDV1 and TRDJ2; D is unresolved. The CDR3 is made up of 16 amino acids. Per the germline V gene, CDR1 is TSWWSYY and CDR2 is QGS. Trimming took 4 bases from V and 5 from J, leaving 17 bases between them. As DNA, the CDR3 is TGTGCTCTTGGGGGACCCTTTCAGCCGTTTACAGCACAACTCTTCTTT. It yields the protein CALGGPFQPFTAQLFF.

As concerns this clone: This likely came from a read error, as a far larger clone is one base away. The chain links TRDV2 to TRDJ1, with 7 positions matching TRDD2. The CDR3 runs to 16 residues. Germline V lookup: CDR1 GEAIGNYY, CDR2 EKD. Trimming removed 0 bases from V and 6 bases from J; junction bases left unmatched: 12. CDR3 in amino acids: CACDTVGSSYRNKLIF. The CDR3 DNA reads as TGTGCCTGTGACACCGTAGGGAGTTCCTACCGCAATAAACTCATCTTT.

In its sample, this clone ranks as medium-sized (0.01 to 0.1%). This same CDR3 is encoded by further DNA sequences in the sample. This chain uses TRDV2 with TRDJ1; 9 nucleotides agree with TRDD3. The CDR3 runs to 17 residues. Germline V CDR1 and CDR2: GEAIGNYY, EKD. V dropped 3 bases and J dropped 1; count of bases not matched to a gene: 11. Here the CDR3 reads CACDPLLTGGPTDKLIF. CDR3 DNA sequence: TGTGCCTGTGACCCACTCCTTACTGGGGGACCCACCGATAAACTCATCTTT.

In this sample, this clone is medium-sized (0.01 to 0.1%). This chain links TRDV2 with TRDJ1; TRDD3 agrees at 7 bases. This CDR3 is built from 14 residues. Germline CDR1 is GEAIGNYY and CDR2 is EKD. J lost 5 bases, V lost 0 bases, and 5 bases had no gene match. The DNA for the CDR3 is TGTGCCTGTGACACCGTGGGGGACTTGGATAAACTCATCTTT. Its translation is CACDTVGDLDKLIF.

This clone showed up just a few times. V usage is TRDV2 and J usage is TRDJ3; no firm D call. There are 20 residues in the CDR3. V gave up 0 bases and J gave up 0 bases, with 17 bases separating them. CDR1 is GEAIGNYY, CDR2 EKD, per germline. The CDR3 protein is CACDTVREGLSSWDTRQMFF. Here the CDR3 DNA reads TGTGCCTGTGACACCGTACGGGAGGGTCTGAGCTCCTGGGACACCCGACAGATGTTTTTC.

The V call is TRDV2, the J call TRDJ3; 11 nucleotides align to TRDD3. CDR1 and CDR2 from the germline V gene are GEAIGNYY and EKD. The CDR3 is 19 amino acids. Trimming cost V 3 bases and J 1 base; bases outside gene matches: 7. The CDR3 DNA reads TGTGCCTGTGACTCTTTACTGGGGGATATTTCCTGGGACACCCGACAGATGTTTTTC. As protein: CACDSLLGDISWDTRQMFF.

In this sample, this clone is medium-sized. The rearrangement joins TRDV2 to TRDJ3; possibly TRDD3 for D (5 bases). Per germline, CDR1 GEAIGNYY and CDR2 EKD. The V and J ends lost 2 bases and 0 bases respectively, with 13 bases between them. This CDR3 region has 18 residues. The CDR3: CACDNTGISSWDTRQMFF. DNA for the CDR3: TGTGCCTGTGACAACACCGGGATTAGCTCCTGGGACACCCGACAGATGTTTTTC.

The gene calls are TRDV2 and TRDJ3; TRDD3 matches 9 bases. The germline V gene encodes CDR1 GEAIGNYY and CDR2 EKD. This CDR3 spans 18 amino acids. After removal of 0 bases from V and 0 bases from J, the junction contained 2 bases not matched to a gene. For the CDR3, the DNA is TGTGCCTGTGACACCAACTGGGGGAACTCCTGGGACACCCGACAGATGTTTTTC. Protein product: CACDTNWGNSWDTRQMFF.

This clone is judged medium-sized. The sample has other DNA sequences that encode this CDR3 too. The rearrangement links TRDV2 to TRDJ1, with 12 bases identical to TRDD3. Looked up from germline, CDR1 is GEAIGNYY and CDR2 is EKD. V gave up 1 base and J gave up 0 bases; unmatched junction bases: 2. There are 16 residues in the CDR3. CDR3 protein: CACDTLGDTYTDKLIF. In DNA form, the CDR3 reads TGTGCCTGTGACACGCTGGGGGATACGTACACCGATAAACTCATCTTT.

In this sample, this clone turned up a few times. This sequence joins TRDV2 and TRDJ1; 8 nucleotides align to TRDD3. The V segment lost 1 base and the J segment 5 bases; nucleotides outside the gene matches: 20. The CDR3 spans 19 residues. Germline V gene lookup returns CDR1 GEAIGNYY and CDR2 EKD. CDR3 sequence: CACDTIRTGGPGGDDKLIF. In DNA form, the CDR3 reads TGTGCCTGTGACACAATACGGACTGGGGGTCCTGGGGGCGATGATAAACTCATCTTT.

The chain links TRDV2 to TRDJ1; 10 bases are a match to TRDD3. Unmatched junction bases numbered 8, after V lost 4 bases and J lost 4 bases. Germline V lookup: CDR1 GEAIGNYY, CDR2 EKD. There are 15 residues in the CDR3. The CDR3 reads CACERLGDKLDKLIF. For the CDR3, the DNA is TGTGCCTGTGAGCGCCTGGGGGATAAACTCGATAAACTCATCTTT.

In its sample, this clone was seen a few times. Other DNA sequences of this sample code for an identical CDR3. The chain joins TRDV2 to TRDJ3; 9 bases line up with TRDD3. V dropped 3 bases and J dropped 0; count of bases not matched to a gene: 5. CDR3 size: 18 residues. Per germline, CDR1 GEAIGNYY and CDR2 EKD. CDR3 nucleotides: TGTGCCTGTGACTTGTTGGGGGATAGCTCCTGGGACACCCGACAGATGTTTTTC. It specifies CACDLLGDSSWDTRQMFF.

This clone was picked up one time. The V call is TRDV2, the J call TRDJ1; D call uncertain. V lost 2 bases and J lost 2, with 17 bases in between. Looked up from germline, CDR1 is GEAIGNYY and CDR2 is EKD. The CDR3 sequence is 16 residues long. CDR3 nucleotide sequence: TGTGCCTGTGACAGATTGGAGGATCGAATGACCGATAAACTCATCTTT. Translating gives CACDRLEDRMTDKLIF.

The V gene is TRDV1, the J gene TRDJ1; TRDD3 agrees at 7 bases. The germline gives CDR1 TSWWSYY, CDR2 QGS. With 5 bases clipped from V and 0 bases from J, the junction kept 9 bases outside the gene matches. This CDR3 has 16 residues. CDR3 sequence reads: CALGQARDTDTDKLIF. The CDR3 DNA reads TGTGCTCTTGGGCAAGCTAGGGATACCGACACCGATAAACTCATCTTT.

This clone was found a few times. The V and J genes are TRDV2 and TRDJ1; 9 nucleotides agree with TRDD3. CDR1 and CDR2 from the germline V gene are GEAIGNYY and EKD. V trimming: 0 bases; J trimming: 3 bases; junction bases outside the gene matches: 16. CDR3 size: 19 residues. DNA of the CDR3: TGTGCCTGTGACACCATCTCTGGGGGATGCGCGACAGGACCCGATAAACTCATCTTT. It encodes CACDTISGGCATGPDKLIF.

This clone has only a few counts. The chain couples TRDV2 to TRDJ3; 8 bases map to TRDD3. The CDR3 loop spans 21 amino acids. Germline CDR1 and CDR2: GEAIGNYY and EKD. The J segment lost 0 bases and the V segment lost 1 base, leaving 13 bases of the junction unmatched. The CDR3 DNA reads as TGTGCCTGTGACACGGGGGGGACTGGGGGCCACAGCTCCTGGGACACCCGACAGATGTTTTTC. This encodes CACDTGGTGGHSSWDTRQMFF.

This clone is labeled medium-sized. This rearrangement joins TRDV2 to TRDJ1, with no clear D. The CDR3 sequence is 16 residues long. Trimming cost V 1 base and J 1 base, with 15 bases left between them. Germline CDR1 reads GEAIGNYY; CDR2 reads EKD. CDR3 sequence reads: CACDTVYARGTDKLIF. CDR3 in DNA: TGTGCCTGTGACACGGTTTACGCCAGGGGCACCGATAAACTCATCTTT.

The rearrangement links TRDV2 to TRDJ3; D gene ambiguous. Germline V gene lookup returns CDR1 GEAIGNYY and CDR2 EKD. The length of the CDR3 is 16 residues. Trimming pared 0 bases from V and 0 bases from J, leaving 5 bases between. The CDR3 DNA reads as TGTGCCTGTGACACCGCCAGCTCCTGGGACACCCGACAGATGTTTTTC. It yields the protein CACDTASSWDTRQMFF.

This clone was counted only a few times. This sample also contains other DNA sequences that code for the same CDR3. This rearrangement joins TRDV1 to TRDJ1, with a tentative D call TRDD3 (6 bases). This CDR3 has 19 amino acids. The germline V and J ends were trimmed by 1 base and 0 bases, with 21 bases remaining between them. Germline-derived CDR1 and CDR2 are TSWWSYY and QGS. The CDR3 sequence is CALGEPPLRLGGYTDKLIF. CDR3 in DNA: TGTGCTCTTGGGGAACCCCCCCTACGTTTGGGGGGTTACACCGATAAACTCATCTTT.

This clone has a handful of counts. The chain has TRDV2 and TRDJ3; 8 positions match TRDD3. The CDR3 is 19 amino acids. Germline V gene data show CDR1 as GEAIGNYY and CDR2 as EKD. With V trimmed by 3 bases and J by 0 bases, 9 bases remained unmatched. The CDR3 sequence is CACDPLGDRISWDTRQMFF. CDR3 bases: TGTGCCTGTGACCCTCTGGGGGACCGGATCTCCTGGGACACCCGACAGATGTTTTTC.

Of note for this clone: The identical CDR3 is also encoded by other nucleotide sequences in the sample. The J gene is TRDJ3, the V gene TRDV2; TRDD3 agrees at 12 bases. Unmatched junction bases numbered 5, after V lost 0 bases and J lost 3 bases. The germline CDR1 and CDR2 sequences are GEAIGNYY and EKD. The length of the CDR3 is 19 residues. The CDR3 coding sequence is TGTGCCTGTGACACCGTACTGGGGGATACAGGCTGGGACACCCGACAGATGTTTTTC. This sequence encodes CACDTVLGDTGWDTRQMFF.

Of note for this clone: TCRdb attributes to this sequence the protein of a much larger clone, which differs from the DNA translation at residue 18; a read error is likely, and the protein displayed is translated from the DNA. The chain recombines TRDV2 with TRDJ1; TRDD3 agrees at 12 bases. This CDR3 is built from 19 residues. The V gene's germline CDR1 is GEAIGNYY and CDR2 EKD. As DNA, the CDR3 is TGTGCCTGTGACACTCTTAAATCTGGGGGATACGTACCCACCGATAAACTCACCTTT. It is translated as CACDTLKSGGYVPTDKLTF.

This clone was detected a few times. V usage is TRDV2 and J usage is TRDJ1, with D possibly TRDD2 on 6 matching bases. This CDR3 has 18 residues. The V gene's germline CDR1 is GEAIGNYY and CDR2 EKD. The germline V and J ends were trimmed by 3 bases and 0 bases, with 22 bases remaining between them. In DNA form, the CDR3 reads TGTGCCTGTGACGCCGTCTCCTACGGATCCCGGCACACCGATAAACTCATCTTT. This encodes CACDAVSYGSRHTDKLIF.

The rearrangement joins TRDV2 to TRDJ3, with 8 bases that match TRDD3. V lost 0 bases to trimming and J lost 6 bases; unmatched junction nucleotides: 9. This CDR3 is built from 18 residues. Germline values: CDR1 GEAIGNYY, CDR2 EKD. CDR3 bases: TGTGCCTGTGACACCGTACTGGGGGGTACCTTGGACACCCGACAGATGTTTTTC. Its protein product is CACDTVLGGTLDTRQMFF.

This clone showed up just a few times. This DNA's translation differs at residue 14 from TCRdb's protein, which comes from a much larger clone; a read error is likely, and the protein shown is translated from the DNA. J is TRDJ1 and V is TRDV2, with TRDD3 matching 7 bases. Per the germline V gene, CDR1 is GEAIGNYY and CDR2 is EKD. The CDR3 loop spans 18 amino acids. Here the CDR3 reads CACLGLGPDGPYTYKLIF. In DNA form, the CDR3 reads TGTGCCTGCCTCGGACTGGGGCCTGATGGTCCGTACACCTATAAACTCATCTTT.

This clone appeared a few times. Other nucleotide sequences in the sample specify the same CDR3. CDR3 protein: CACDTADSSWDTRQMFF. The CDR3, as DNA: TGTGCCTGTGACACCGCTGATAGTTCCTGGGACACCCGACAGATGTTTTTC. The chain carries TRDV2 and TRDJ3, with a tentative D call TRDD1 (5 bases). The germline V gene has CDR1 GEAIGNYY and CDR2 EKD. V dropped 0 bases and J dropped 1 base, with 9 bases sitting between them. CDR3 length equals 17 residues.

By proportion, this clone is medium-sized. This sample includes further DNA sequences coding for the same CDR3. The genes are TRDV2 and TRDJ1, with a possible D match to TRDD3 (5 bases). V was pared by 3 bases and J by 0 bases, with 28 bases between. The CDR3 is 20 residues long. The V gene's germline CDR1 is GEAIGNYY and CDR2 EKD. CDR3 bases: TGTGCCTGTGACCTTCTACGTGGGGCTGGCCCGCGGCGGTACACCGATAAACTCATCTTT. It translates to CACDLLRGAGPRRYTDKLIF.

The rearrangement joins TRDV2 to TRDJ3; tentatively, D is TRDD3 (6 bases). CDR3 length: 20 residues. The germline CDR1 and CDR2 sequences are GEAIGNYY and EKD. V was shortened by 0 bases and J by 0 bases, with 17 bases between the two germline ends. The CDR3 loop reads CACDTGELGAPSWDTRQMFF. The CDR3 nucleotides are TGTGCCTGTGACACCGGAGAATTGGGGGCTCCCTCCTGGGACACCCGACAGATGTTTTTC.

This clone was seen more than once but under ten times. Only one base separates this from a far larger clonotype, so it likely reflects a read error. Additional DNA sequences in this sample encode the identical CDR3. The J gene is TRDJ1, the V gene TRDV2; 13 bases are shared with TRDD3. Germline V lookup: CDR1 GEAIGNYY, CDR2 EKD. The CDR3 loop spans 19 amino acids. The CDR3 loop reads CACDPVLGDTRRNTDKLIF. The CDR3 nucleotides read TGTGCCTGTGACCCTGTACTGGGGGATACGCGACGGAACACCGACAAACTCATCTTT.

This clone has more than one count but fewer than ten. A far more abundant clone sits one base away, making this likely a read error. This chain links TRDV2 with TRDJ1, with no clear D. Trimming took 2 bases from V and 0 from J, leaving 9 bases between them. From germline, CDR1 is GEAIGNYY and CDR2 EKD. The CDR3 has 14 residues. Written as DNA, the CDR3 is TGTGCCTGTGACATACTGAGGGACACCGATAAACTCATCTTT. Translated, it gives CACDILRDTDKLIF.